The 19 T cell receptor beta chains listed next were all sequenced from one sample in a study of blood T cell repertoires in COVID-19 (dated by TCRdb to about 2020). Library generation was performed with the immunoSEQ multiplex PCR assay. TCRdb re-hosts the immuneACCESS table, in-frame sequences only. Its copies lack some clones; in the studies checked, an unresolved V gene accounts for under half of them, and the cause for the rest is not known. The table for this sample lists some 100,000 clones; 85% of them were counted only once. Of the sample, 1.5% to 2% falls within the top ten clones. The sample consisted of peripheral blood. Source of these receptors: a woman aged 70-85 years with active or convalescent COVID-19.

The CDR3 spells CATSRGQNYEQYF. CDR3 in DNA: TGTGCCACCAGCAGAGGGCAGAACTACGAGCAGTACTTC. The chain uses TRBV15 and TRBJ2-7; no clear D gene. Germline V CDR1 and CDR2: LNHNV, YYDKDF (reference sequence). The germline V and J ends were trimmed by 1 base and 3 bases, with 7 bases remaining between them. The CDR3 is made up of 13 amino acids. Drawing the rest from reference TRBV15 and TRBJ2-7, the complete variable domain is DAMVIQNPRYQVTQFGKPVTLSCSQTLNHNVMYWYQQKSSQAPKLLFHYYDKDFNNEADTPDNFQSRRPNTSFCFLDIRSPGLGDTAMYLCATSRGQNYEQYFGPGTRLTVT.

This chain connects TRBV24-1 to TRBJ1-5; D is possibly TRBD1 (5 bases). The CDR3 is made up of 16 amino acids. Trimming removed 4 bases from V and 6 bases from J, with 18 bases in between. Looked up from germline, CDR1 is KGHDR and CDR2 is SFDVKD. The chain's CDR3 is CATSDHRGPGSQPQHF. The CDR3, as DNA: TGTGCCACCAGTGACCACCGGGGCCCCGGGAGTCAGCCCCAGCATTTT.

This clone has a handful of counts. This chain connects TRBV28 to TRBJ2-5; 9 bases map to TRBD1. The CDR3 totals 15 residues. Looked up from germline, CDR1 is MDHEN and CDR2 is SYDVKM. The V and J ends lost 6 bases and 7 bases, in that order; junction bases with no gene match: 12. In nucleotides, the CDR3 is TGTGCCAGCAGACCTCCCGGGACAGGGACGGTGACCCAGTACTTC. This sequence encodes CASRPPGTGTVTQYF.

The chain is built from TRBV30 and TRBJ2-3; 12 bases are a match to TRBD2. Looked up from germline, CDR1 is GTSNPN and CDR2 is SVGIG (reference sequence). The V segment lost 2 bases and the J segment 0 bases; nucleotides outside the gene matches: 3. The CDR3 extends over 16 amino acids. CDR3 loop: CAWSSGLAGSTDTQYF. The CDR3 DNA sequence: TGTGCCTGGAGTTCCGGACTAGCGGGGAGCACAGATACGCAGTATTTT.

The chain couples TRBV4-1 to TRBJ2-1; D remains unclear. CDR1 is MGHRA and CDR2 is YSYEKL in the germline V gene. CDR3 size: 16 residues. V lost 1 base to trimming and J lost 3 bases, with 13 bases between them. CDR3 sequence reads: CASSQAERTIYNEQFF. DNA for the CDR3: TGCGCCAGCAGCCAAGCTGAGCGTACGATCTACAATGAGCAGTTCTTC.

This sequence joins TRBV28 and TRBJ2-7, with 8 bases aligning to TRBD2. Looked up from germline, CDR1 is MDHEN and CDR2 is SYDVKM. This CDR3 is built from 14 residues. The junction had 8 bases not matched to a gene; V was cut back by 7 bases and J by 3 bases. The CDR3 is CASITDGGDYEQYF. The CDR3, as DNA: TGTGCCAGCATTACCGACGGGGGGGACTACGAGCAGTACTTC.

This chain joins TRBV10-1 and TRBJ2-7; D is perhaps TRBD1 (5 bases). The CDR3 sequence is 13 residues long. V was clipped by 3 bases and J by 1 base, with 7 bases between them. Germline values: CDR1 WNHNN, CDR2 SYGVQD (reference sequence). The DNA for the CDR3 is TGCGCCAGCAGTGATGCAGGGTCCTACGAGCAGTACTTC. Protein product: CASSDAGSYEQYF.

The rearrangement uses TRBV2 and TRBJ2-7; 11 positions agree with TRBD2. This CDR3 is 13 amino acids long. The ends lost 1 base at V and 12 bases at J; junction bases unmatched: 5. Germline V CDR1 and CDR2: SNHLY, FYNNEI. The CDR3 nucleotides are TGTGCCAGCAGTGAAGAGTCTAGCGGGGGGCTGTACTTC. The encoded protein is CASSEESSGGLYF.

This sequence joins TRBV5-1 and TRBJ1-3; no clear D. In germline, CDR1 is SGHRS, CDR2 YFSETQ. The ends were cut back, 0 bases at V and 0 bases at J, with 4 bases in the middle. The CDR3 covers 14 residues. As DNA, the CDR3 is TGCGCCAGCAGCTTGGAGAGCTCTGGAAACACCATATATTTT. Translated, it gives CASSLESSGNTIYF. Variable domain in full (rest from reference TRBV5-1 and TRBJ1-3): KAGVTQTPRYLIKTRGQQVTLSCSPISGHRSVSWYQQTPGQGLQFLFEYFSETQRNKGNFPGRFSGRQFSNSRSEMNVSTLELGDSALYLCASSLESSGNTIYFGEGSWLTVV.

Points on this clone: A junction boundary mismatches the germline segment, possibly from a read error. The rearrangement links TRBV7-7 to TRBJ2-7; 7 bases fit TRBD1. Germline CDR1 SSHAT, CDR2 FNYEAQ (reference sequence). The CDR3 has 13 residues. This CDR3 reads CASSLGDSYEQYF. In nucleotides, the CDR3 is TGTGCTAGCAGCTTAGGGGACAGTTACGAGCAGTACTTC.

This clone was seen a handful of times. V is TRBV5-4 and J is TRBJ1-1, with 7 bases matching TRBD1. The CDR3 contains 14 residues. Germline values: CDR1 SGHNT, CDR2 YYREEE (reference sequence). With V trimmed by 6 bases and J by 1 base, 6 bases remained unmatched. CDR3 amino acids: CASTPTGKNTEAFF. The CDR3 region has the DNA TGTGCCAGCACCCCGACAGGGAAGAACACTGAAGCTTTCTTT. Full variable domain (outside the CDR3, taken from reference TRBV5-4 and TRBJ1-1): ETGVTQSPTHLIKTRGQQVTLRCSSQSGHNTVSWYQQALGQGPQFIFQYYREEENGRGNFPPRFSGLQFPNYSSELNVNALELDDSALYLCASTPTGKNTEAFFGQGTRLTVV.

The J gene is TRBJ1-1, the V gene TRBV11-3; D gene uncertain. Trimming removed 0 bases at V and 7 bases at J, with 9 bases between. CDR1 is SGHNT, CDR2 YENEEA, per germline. The CDR3 spans 13 residues. Here the CDR3 DNA reads TGTGCCAGCAGCTTAGATTTGGGAGATGAAGCTTTCTTT. Amino acids: CASSLDLGDEAFF.

The chain is built from TRBV6-5 and TRBJ2-3, with TRBD1 matching over 9 bases. The CDR3 extends over 14 amino acids. J was trimmed by 5 bases and V by 6 bases; bases with no gene match: 6. The germline CDR1 and CDR2 sequences are MNHEY and SVGAGI. The CDR3 bases are TGTGCCAGCAGCCGGGACAGGGAAGGAGATACGCAGTATTTT. Protein: CASSRDREGDTQYF.

The chain is built from TRBV28 and TRBJ1-4, with D unclear. V lost 2 bases, J lost 3 bases, and 10 bases lay in between. Germline V gene sequence: CDR1 MDHEN, CDR2 SYDVKM. The CDR3 runs 15 residues. The CDR3 region is CASSLRGSANEKLFF. The CDR3 DNA reads TGTGCCAGCAGTTTAAGAGGGAGCGCTAATGAAAAACTGTTTTTT.

The chain couples TRBV5-1 to TRBJ2-3; 7 bases align to TRBD2. V was clipped by 5 bases and J by 3 bases; unmatched bases: 6. From germline, CDR1 is SGHRS and CDR2 YFSETQ. The CDR3 has 14 residues. CDR3 residues: CASRRGEGTDTQYF. CDR3 in DNA: TGCGCCAGCAGGAGAGGGGAGGGTACAGATACGCAGTATTTT.

The rearrangement links TRBV6-2 or TRBV6-3 to TRBJ1-2, with 7 bases lining up with TRBD1. Germline loops: CDR1 MNHEY, CDR2 SVGEGT. The CDR3 extends over 13 amino acids. V trimming: 0 bases; J trimming: 14 bases; junction bases outside the gene matches: 9. The CDR3 region is CASSYSTGTLVTF. The CDR3, as DNA: TGTGCCAGCAGTTACTCGACAGGGACGTTAGTTACCTTC.

The V call is TRBV21-1, the J call TRBJ1-2; TRBD1 is the table's D call, not checked against the DNA. TRBV21-1 is a pseudogene segment. This CDR3 contains 11 residues. DNA for the CDR3: TGTGCCAGCATCGACAGCTATGGCTACACCTTC. It codes for CASIDSYGYTF.

This chain connects TRBV7-2 to TRBJ2-5; weak D call: TRBD1 (5 bases). Germline V gene data show CDR1 as SGHTA and CDR2 as FQGNSA. CDR3 length equals 14 residues. V was clipped by 5 bases and J by 2 bases, with 12 bases between them. The CDR3 DNA is TGTGCCAGCAGCCTACGACAGAGACAAGAGACCCAGTACTTC. Encoded protein: CASSLRQRQETQYF.

The V gene is TRBV19, the J gene TRBJ2-1, with 12 bases aligning to TRBD2. Germline CDR1 and CDR2: LNHDA and SQIVND (reference sequence). V shed 3 bases and J 9 bases; nucleotides not matched to a gene: 6. The CDR3 is 15 residues long. The CDR3, as DNA: TGTGCCAGTAGTATGAGGACTAGCGGGGCCGGTGAGCAGTTCTTC. Amino acids: CASSMRTSGAGEQFF.